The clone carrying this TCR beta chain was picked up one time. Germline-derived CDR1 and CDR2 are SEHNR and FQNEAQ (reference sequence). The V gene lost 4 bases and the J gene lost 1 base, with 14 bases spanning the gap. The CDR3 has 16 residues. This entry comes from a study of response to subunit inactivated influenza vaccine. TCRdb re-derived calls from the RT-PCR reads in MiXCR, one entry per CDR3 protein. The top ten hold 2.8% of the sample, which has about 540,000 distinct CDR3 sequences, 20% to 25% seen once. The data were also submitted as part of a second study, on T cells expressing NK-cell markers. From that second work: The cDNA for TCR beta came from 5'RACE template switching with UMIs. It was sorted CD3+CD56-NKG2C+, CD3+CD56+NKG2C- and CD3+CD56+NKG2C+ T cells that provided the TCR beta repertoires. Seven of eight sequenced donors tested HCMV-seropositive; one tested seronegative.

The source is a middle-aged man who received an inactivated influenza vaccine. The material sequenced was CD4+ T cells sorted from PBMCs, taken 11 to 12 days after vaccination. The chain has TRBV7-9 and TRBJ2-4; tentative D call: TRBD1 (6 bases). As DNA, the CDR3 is TGTGCCAGCAGCTCACAGGGTTTTACTGCCAAAAACATTCAGTACTTC. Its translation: CASSSQGFTAKNIQYF.